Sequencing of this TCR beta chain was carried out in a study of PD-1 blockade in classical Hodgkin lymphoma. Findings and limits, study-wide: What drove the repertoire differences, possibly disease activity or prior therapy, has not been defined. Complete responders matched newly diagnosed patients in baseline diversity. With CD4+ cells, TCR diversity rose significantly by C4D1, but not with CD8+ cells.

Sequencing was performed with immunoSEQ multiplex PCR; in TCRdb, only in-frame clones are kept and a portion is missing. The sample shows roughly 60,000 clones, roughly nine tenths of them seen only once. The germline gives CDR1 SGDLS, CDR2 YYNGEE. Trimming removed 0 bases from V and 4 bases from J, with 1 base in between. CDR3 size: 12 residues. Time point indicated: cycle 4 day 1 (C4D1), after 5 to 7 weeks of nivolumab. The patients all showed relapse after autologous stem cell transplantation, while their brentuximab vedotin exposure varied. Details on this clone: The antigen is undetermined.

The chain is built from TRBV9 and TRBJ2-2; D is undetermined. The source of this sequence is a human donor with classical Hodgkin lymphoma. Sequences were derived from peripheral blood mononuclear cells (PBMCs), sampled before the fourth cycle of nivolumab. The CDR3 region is CASSVATGELFF. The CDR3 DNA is TGTGCCAGCAGCGTAGCCACCGGGGAGCTGTTTTTT.